Presented here are 11 T cell receptor beta chains from one specimen sequenced in a study of blood T cell repertoires in COVID-19 (TCRdb year 2020). Library method: the immunoSEQ multiplex PCR assay. The table was pulled from immuneACCESS by TCRdb, which kept in-frame rearrangements only. Such tables lose some clones; where checked, under half of the loss comes from unresolved V genes, and the rest has no known cause. The sample has some 130,000 clones on record, 86% of them singletons. The ten largest clones add up to about 2.5% of the sample. Material for sequencing was PBMCs or T cells enriched from blood (not recorded which). All receptors come from a woman between 50 and 59 years old who had recovered from COVID-19.

This chain uses TRBV19 with TRBJ2-1; 10 positions agree with TRBD2. The V gene's germline CDR1 is LNHDA and CDR2 SQIVND (reference sequence). This CDR3 is built from 14 residues. Unmatched junction bases numbered 5, after V lost 8 bases and J lost 4 bases. CDR3 in amino acids: CASRGTSDYNEQFF. For the CDR3, the DNA is TGTGCCAGTCGGGGGACTAGCGATTACAATGAGCAGTTCTTC.

The V call is TRBV5-4, the J call TRBJ2-3, with 7 bases identical to TRBD1. Germline trimming cut 5 bases from V and 4 bases from J; bases unmatched to any gene: 10. Germline V gene sequence: CDR1 SGHNT, CDR2 YYREEE (reference sequence). The CDR3 length is 15 residues. CDR3 nucleotide sequence: TGTGCCAGCAGGCCAACAGGGGCGGTTCCAGATACGCAGTATTTT. Translation gives CASRPTGAVPDTQYF.

This rearrangement joins TRBV18 to TRBJ1-6; D is unclear. V lost 0 bases to trimming and J lost 2 bases, with 5 bases between them. The CDR3 contains 15 residues. Germline V lookup: CDR1 KGHSH, CDR2 LQKENI. Here the CDR3 reads CASSPPAAYNSPLHF. The DNA of the CDR3 is TGTGCCAGCTCACCACCGGCGGCCTATAATTCACCCCTCCACTTT.

The sample holds a few counts of this clone. The chain employs TRBV7-8 and TRBJ1-5; 8 nucleotides line up with TRBD1. This CDR3 region has 14 residues. CDR1 is SGHVS, CDR2 FQNEAQ, per germline. After removal of 4 bases from V and 5 bases from J, the junction contained 4 bases not matched to a gene. The CDR3 DNA sequence: TGTGCCAGCAGCTCGTGGACAGGGTATCAGCCCCAGCATTTT. Translating it yields CASSSWTGYQPQHF.

This rearrangement joins TRBV3-1 (or the pseudogene TRBV3-2) to TRBJ1-6, with TRBD1 matching over 7 bases. The CDR3 runs to 16 residues. The germline V gene has CDR1 LGHDT and CDR2 YNNKEL (reference sequence). Germline trimming cut 1 base from V and 7 bases from J; bases unmatched to any gene: 7. The CDR3 DNA reads TGTGCCAGCAGCCAAGCGCAGGGGGGAAGAAATTCACCCCTCCACTTT. Translating it yields CASSQAQGGRNSPLHF.

The chain has TRBV5-8 and TRBJ1-1; possibly TRBD1 for D (5 bases). CDR3 length: 15 amino acids. Trimming left V 4 bases short and J 2 bases short, with 15 bases between. Germline loops: CDR1 SGHTS, CDR2 YDEGEE. The CDR3 loop is CASSRQTGTNTEAFF. The CDR3 DNA follows: TGTGCCAGCAGCCGACAAACGGGGACTAACACTGAAGCTTTCTTT.

CDR3 nucleotides: TGTGCCAGCAGCGCGGGACAGTCCTCTGGAAACACCATATATTTT. It translates to CASSAGQSSGNTIYF. The rearrangement links TRBV5-8 to TRBJ1-3; 7 nucleotides match TRBD1. The V segment lost 4 bases and the J segment 0 bases; nucleotides outside the gene matches: 4. This CDR3 region has 15 residues. Germline CDR1 reads SGHTS; CDR2 reads YDEGEE.

The chain carries TRBV28 and TRBJ1-4; a weak D match, TRBD1 (6 bases). Per the germline V gene, CDR1 is MDHEN and CDR2 is SYDVKM. V gave up 7 bases and J gave up 8 bases, with 20 bases separating them. This CDR3 has 15 amino acids. This CDR3 is CASNRMTGRLEKLFF. CDR3 DNA: TGTGCCAGCAACCGAATGACAGGCCGGCTGGAAAAACTGTTTTTT.

Of note for this clone: The junction and the germline gene differ at one end; a read error may be behind it. This rearrangement joins TRBV18 to TRBJ1-1; 9 positions match TRBD1. This CDR3 has 15 residues. CDR1 is KGHSH and CDR2 is LQKENI in the germline V gene. The CDR3 region has the DNA TGTGCCAGCTCATCACCGGACAGGGGAAGGGCTGAAGCTTTCTTT. It is translated as CASSSPDRGRAEAFF.

V usage is TRBV12-3 or TRBV12-4 and J usage is TRBJ2-1, with D perhaps TRBD2 (6 bases). Trimming stripped 7 bases from V and 4 bases from J, with 11 bases between. This CDR3 spans 13 amino acids. CDR3 sequence: CASTLGGYNEQFF. The CDR3 DNA reads TGTGCCAGCACCCTGGGGGGATACAATGAGCAGTTCTTC.

This chain uses TRBV2 with TRBJ1-2; D unclear. The V end lost 7 bases, the J end lost 3 bases, and 18 bases lay between the germline ends. The germline CDR1 and CDR2 sequences are SNHLY and FYNNEI. This CDR3 is 15 amino acids long. This CDR3 is CASTESPGAHYGYTF. The CDR3 DNA sequence: TGTGCCAGCACCGAAAGTCCAGGCGCCCACTATGGCTACACCTTC.